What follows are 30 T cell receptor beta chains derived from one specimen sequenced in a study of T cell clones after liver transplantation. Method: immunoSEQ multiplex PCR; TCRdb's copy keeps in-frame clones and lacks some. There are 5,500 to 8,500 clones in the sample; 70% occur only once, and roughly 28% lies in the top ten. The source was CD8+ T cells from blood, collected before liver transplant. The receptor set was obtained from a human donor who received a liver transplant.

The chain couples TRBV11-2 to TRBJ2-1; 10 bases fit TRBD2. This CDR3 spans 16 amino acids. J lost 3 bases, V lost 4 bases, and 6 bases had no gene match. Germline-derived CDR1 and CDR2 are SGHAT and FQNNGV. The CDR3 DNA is TGTGCCAGCAGCTCAGTAGCGGGAGGCTACTACAATGAGCAGTTCTTC. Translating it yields CASSSVAGGYYNEQFF.

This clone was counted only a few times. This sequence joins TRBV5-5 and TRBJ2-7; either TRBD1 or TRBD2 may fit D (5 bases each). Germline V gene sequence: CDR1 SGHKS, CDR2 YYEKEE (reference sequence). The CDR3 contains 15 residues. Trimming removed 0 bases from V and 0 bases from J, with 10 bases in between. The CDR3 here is CASSLGGDSSYEQYV. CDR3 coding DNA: TGTGCCAGCAGCTTGGGAGGGGATAGCTCCTACGAGCAGTACGTC.

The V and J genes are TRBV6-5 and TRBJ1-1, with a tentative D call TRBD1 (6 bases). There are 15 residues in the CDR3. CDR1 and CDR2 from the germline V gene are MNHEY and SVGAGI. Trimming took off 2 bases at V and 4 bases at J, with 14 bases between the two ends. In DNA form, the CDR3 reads TGTGCCAGCAGTTACCCAGTCAGGGGAGGCACTGAAGCTTTCTTT. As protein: CASSYPVRGGTEAFF.

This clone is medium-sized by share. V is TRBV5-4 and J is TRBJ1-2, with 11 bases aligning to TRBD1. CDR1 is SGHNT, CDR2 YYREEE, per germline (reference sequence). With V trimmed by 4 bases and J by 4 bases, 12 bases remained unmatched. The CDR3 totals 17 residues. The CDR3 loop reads CASSAGTGGNFFYGYTF. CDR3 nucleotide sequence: TGTGCCAGCAGCGCCGGGACAGGGGGAAACTTTTTCTATGGCTACACCTTC.

Here the CDR3 reads CASSLPSYNEQFF. The CDR3 DNA sequence: TGTGCCAGCAGCTTACCCAGTTACAATGAGCAGTTCTTC. The rearrangement links TRBV7-8 to TRBJ2-1; D is unclear. This CDR3 has 13 residues. Germline CDR1 reads SGHVS; CDR2 reads FQNEAQ. Trimming removed 2 bases from V and 4 bases from J, with 6 bases in between.

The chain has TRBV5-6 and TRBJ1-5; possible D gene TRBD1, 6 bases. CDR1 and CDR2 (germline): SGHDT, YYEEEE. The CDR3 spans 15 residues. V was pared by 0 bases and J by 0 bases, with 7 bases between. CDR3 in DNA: TGTGCCAGCAGCTTGGCAGGGGATAGCAATCAGCCCCAGCATTTT. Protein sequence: CASSLAGDSNQPQHF.

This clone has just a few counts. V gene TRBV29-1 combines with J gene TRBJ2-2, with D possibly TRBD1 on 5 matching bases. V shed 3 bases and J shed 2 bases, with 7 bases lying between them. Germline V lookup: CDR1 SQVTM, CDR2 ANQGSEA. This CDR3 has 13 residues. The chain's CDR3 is CSVDRANTGELFF. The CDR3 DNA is TGCAGCGTTGACAGGGCCAACACCGGGGAGCTGTTTTTT.

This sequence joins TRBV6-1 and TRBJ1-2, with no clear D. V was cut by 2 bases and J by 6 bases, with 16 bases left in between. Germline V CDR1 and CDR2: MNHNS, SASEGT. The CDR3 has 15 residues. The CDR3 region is CASSEIGLSQHGYTF. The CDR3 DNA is TGTGCCAGCAGTGAAATAGGGTTGTCACAACATGGCTACACCTTC.

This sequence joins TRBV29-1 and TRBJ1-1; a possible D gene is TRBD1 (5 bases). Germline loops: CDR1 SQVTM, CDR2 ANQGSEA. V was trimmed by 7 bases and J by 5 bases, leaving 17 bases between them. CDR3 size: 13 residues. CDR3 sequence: CSADGWGETEAFF. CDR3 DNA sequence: TGCAGCGCCGACGGTTGGGGGGAGACTGAAGCTTTCTTT.

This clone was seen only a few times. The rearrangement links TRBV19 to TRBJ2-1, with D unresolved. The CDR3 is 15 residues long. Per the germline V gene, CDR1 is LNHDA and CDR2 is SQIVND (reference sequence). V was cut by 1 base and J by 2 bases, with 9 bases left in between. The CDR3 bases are TGTGCCAGTAGTATAGCGAGTAATACCTACAATGAGCAGTTCTTC. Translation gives CASSIASNTYNEQFF. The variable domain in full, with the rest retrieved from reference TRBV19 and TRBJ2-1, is DGGITQSPKYLFRKEGQNVTLSCEQNLNHDAMYWYRQDPGQGLRLIYYSQIVNDFQKGDIAEGYSVSREKKESFPLTVTSAQKNPTAFYLCASSIASNTYNEQFFGPGTRLTVL.

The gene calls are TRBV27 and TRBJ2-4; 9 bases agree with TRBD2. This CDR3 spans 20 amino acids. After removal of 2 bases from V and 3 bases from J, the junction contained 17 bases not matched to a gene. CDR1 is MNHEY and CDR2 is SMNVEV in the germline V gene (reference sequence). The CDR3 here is CASSLTPSGGLAPGKNIQYF. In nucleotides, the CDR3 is TGTGCCAGCAGTTTAACACCATCGGGGGGACTAGCACCGGGCAAAAACATTCAGTACTTC.

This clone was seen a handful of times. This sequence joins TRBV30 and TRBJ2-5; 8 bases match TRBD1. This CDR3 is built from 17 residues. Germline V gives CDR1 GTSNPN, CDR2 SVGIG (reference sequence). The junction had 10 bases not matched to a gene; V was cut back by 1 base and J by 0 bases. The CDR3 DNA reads TGTGCCTGGAGTGCCATCCCCGGGACAGGTAACCAAGAGACCCAGTACTTC. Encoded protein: CAWSAIPGTGNQETQYF.

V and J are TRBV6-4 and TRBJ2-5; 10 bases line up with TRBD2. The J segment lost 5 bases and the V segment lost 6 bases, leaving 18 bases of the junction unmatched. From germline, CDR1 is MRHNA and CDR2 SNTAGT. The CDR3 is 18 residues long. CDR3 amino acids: CASRASIGLAGVRETQYF. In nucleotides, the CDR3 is TGTGCCAGCAGGGCATCGATAGGTCTAGCGGGAGTTCGGGAGACCCAGTACTTC.

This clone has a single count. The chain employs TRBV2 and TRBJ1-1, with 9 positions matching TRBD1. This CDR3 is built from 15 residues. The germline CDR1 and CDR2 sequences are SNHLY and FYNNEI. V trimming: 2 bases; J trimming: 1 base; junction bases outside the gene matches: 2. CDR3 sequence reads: CASSEWTGANTEAFF. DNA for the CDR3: TGTGCCAGCAGTGAATGGACAGGGGCGAACACTGAAGCTTTCTTT.

The CDR3 reads CASSGTYEQYV. CDR3 DNA sequence: TGTGCCAGCAGTGGGACATACGAGCAGTACGTC. The gene calls are TRBV6-5 and TRBJ2-7, with a possible D match to TRBD1 (6 bases). The CDR3 extends over 11 amino acids. V gave up 5 bases and J gave up 4 bases, with 6 bases separating them. The germline V gene encodes CDR1 MNHEY and CDR2 SVGAGI.

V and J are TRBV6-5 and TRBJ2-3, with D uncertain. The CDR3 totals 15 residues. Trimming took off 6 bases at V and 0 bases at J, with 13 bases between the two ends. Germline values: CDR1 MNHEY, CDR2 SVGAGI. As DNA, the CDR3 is TGTGCCAGCAGCCCCAACCCGCAGAGCACAGATACGCAGTATTTT. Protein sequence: CASSPNPQSTDTQYF.

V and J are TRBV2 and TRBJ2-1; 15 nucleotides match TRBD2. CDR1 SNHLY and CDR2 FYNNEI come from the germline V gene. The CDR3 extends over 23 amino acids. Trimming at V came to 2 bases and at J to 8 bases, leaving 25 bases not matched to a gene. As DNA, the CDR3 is TGTGCCAGCAGTGAACTGGACAGTTTAACTGGACTAGCGGGAGGGCTAGGCCCCGATGAGCAGTTCTTC. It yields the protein CASSELDSLTGLAGGLGPDEQFF.

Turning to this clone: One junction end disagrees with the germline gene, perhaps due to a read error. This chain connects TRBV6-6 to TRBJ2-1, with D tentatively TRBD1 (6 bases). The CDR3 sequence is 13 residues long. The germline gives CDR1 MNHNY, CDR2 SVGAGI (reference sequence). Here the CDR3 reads CASSNSKRGEQFF. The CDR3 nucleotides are TGTGCCAGCAGTAACTCGAAGAGGGGGGAGCAGTTCTTC.

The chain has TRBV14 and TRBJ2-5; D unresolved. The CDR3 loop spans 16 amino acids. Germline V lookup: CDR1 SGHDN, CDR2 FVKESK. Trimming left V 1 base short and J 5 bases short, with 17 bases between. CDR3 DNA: TGTGCCAGCAGCCAAGGAGTACGGCAAGGGTGGGAGACCCAGTACTTC. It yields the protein CASSQGVRQGWETQYF.

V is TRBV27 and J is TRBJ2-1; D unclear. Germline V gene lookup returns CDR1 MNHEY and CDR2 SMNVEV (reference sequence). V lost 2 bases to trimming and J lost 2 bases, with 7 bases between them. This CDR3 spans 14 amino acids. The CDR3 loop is CASSLQTPYNEQFF. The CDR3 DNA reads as TGTGCCAGCAGTTTACAGACCCCCTACAATGAGCAGTTCTTC.

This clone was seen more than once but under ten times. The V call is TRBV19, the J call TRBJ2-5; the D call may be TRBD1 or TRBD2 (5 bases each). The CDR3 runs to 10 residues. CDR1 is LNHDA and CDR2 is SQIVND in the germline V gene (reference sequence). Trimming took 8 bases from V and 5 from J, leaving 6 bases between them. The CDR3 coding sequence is TGTGCCAGTGAGGGGGAGACCCAGTACTTC. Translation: CASEGETQYF. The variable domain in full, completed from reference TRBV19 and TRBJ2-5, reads DGGITQSPKYLFRKEGQNVTLSCEQNLNHDAMYWYRQDPGQGLRLIYYSQIVNDFQKGDIAEGYSVSREKKESFPLTVTSAQKNPTAFYLCASEGETQYFGPGTRLLVL.

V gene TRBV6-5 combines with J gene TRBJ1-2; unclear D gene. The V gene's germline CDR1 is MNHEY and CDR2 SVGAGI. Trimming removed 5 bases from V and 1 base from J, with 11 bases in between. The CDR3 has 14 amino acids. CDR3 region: CASSARGYNYGYTF. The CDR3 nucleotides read TGTGCCAGCAGTGCTCGTGGGTATAACTATGGCTACACCTTC.

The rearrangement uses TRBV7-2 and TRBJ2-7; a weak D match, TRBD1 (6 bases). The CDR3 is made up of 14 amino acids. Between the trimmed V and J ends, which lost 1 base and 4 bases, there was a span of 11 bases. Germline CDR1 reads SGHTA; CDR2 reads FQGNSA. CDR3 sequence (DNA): TGTGCCAGCAGCTTAGAGGGGGTCGGTTACGAGCAGTACTTC. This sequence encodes CASSLEGVGYEQYF.

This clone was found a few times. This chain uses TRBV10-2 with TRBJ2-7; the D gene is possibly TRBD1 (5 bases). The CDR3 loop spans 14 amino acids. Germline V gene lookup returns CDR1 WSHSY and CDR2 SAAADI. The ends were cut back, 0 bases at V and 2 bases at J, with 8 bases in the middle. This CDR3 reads CASSESWGPYEQYF. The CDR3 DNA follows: TGCGCCAGCAGTGAGTCTTGGGGCCCCTACGAGCAGTACTTC.

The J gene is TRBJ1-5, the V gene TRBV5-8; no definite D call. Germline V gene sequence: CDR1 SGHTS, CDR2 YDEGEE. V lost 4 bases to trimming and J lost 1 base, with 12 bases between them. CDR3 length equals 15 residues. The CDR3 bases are TGTGCCAGCAGCAACGAGGTGGCGAGCAATCAGCCCCAGCATTTT. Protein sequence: CASSNEVASNQPQHF.

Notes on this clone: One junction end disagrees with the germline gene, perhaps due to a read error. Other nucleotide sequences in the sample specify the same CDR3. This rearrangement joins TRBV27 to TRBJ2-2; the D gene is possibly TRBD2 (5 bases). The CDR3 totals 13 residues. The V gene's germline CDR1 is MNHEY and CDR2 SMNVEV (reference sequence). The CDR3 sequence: CASSLSGIGELFF. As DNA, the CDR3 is TGTGCCAGCAGTTTAAGTGGGATTGGGGAGCTATTTTTT.

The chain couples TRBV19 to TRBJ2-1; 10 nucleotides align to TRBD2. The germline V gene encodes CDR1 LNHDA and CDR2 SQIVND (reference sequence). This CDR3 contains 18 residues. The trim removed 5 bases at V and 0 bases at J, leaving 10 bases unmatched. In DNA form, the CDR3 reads TGTGCCAGTAGTGATCCAGCGGGAGGGCTAAGCTCCTACAATGAGCAGTTCTTC. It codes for CASSDPAGGLSSYNEQFF.

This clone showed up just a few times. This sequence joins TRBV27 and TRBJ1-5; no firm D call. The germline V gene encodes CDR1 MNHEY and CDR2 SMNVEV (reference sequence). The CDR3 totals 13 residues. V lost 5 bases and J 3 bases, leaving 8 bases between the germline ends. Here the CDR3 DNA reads TGTGCCAGCAGTCAAGGTTACAATCAGCCCCAGCATTTT. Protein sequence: CASSQGYNQPQHF.

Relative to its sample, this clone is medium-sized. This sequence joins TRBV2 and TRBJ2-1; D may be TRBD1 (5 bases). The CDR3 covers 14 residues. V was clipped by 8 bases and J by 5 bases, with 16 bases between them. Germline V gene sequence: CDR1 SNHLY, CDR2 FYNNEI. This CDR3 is CASDPGAGNNEQFF. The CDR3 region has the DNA TGTGCCAGCGATCCTGGGGCAGGGAACAATGAGCAGTTCTTC.

CDR3 bases: TGTGCCAGTAGTTCACAGACAGGGGCTGGAAACACCATATATTTT. As protein: CASSSQTGAGNTIYF. This chain connects TRBV19 to TRBJ1-3; 8 bases align to TRBD1. CDR3 length equals 15 residues. Germline V CDR1 and CDR2: LNHDA, SQIVND (reference sequence). J was trimmed by 2 bases and V by 5 bases; bases with no gene match: 5.